The text below deals with one T cell receptor beta chain. The read is 3 residues too short to cover the CDR3 end, so that end is filled in from the germline J gene. The data were taken from a study of T cells in women clearing cervical HPV infection. TCRdb's copy holds only in-frame clones and misses some; the assay was immunoSEQ multiplex PCR. The table for this sample gives roughly 30,000 clones. The CDR3 runs 12 residues. Trimming took off 5 bases at V and 7 bases at J, with 11 bases between the two ends. Germline assignment: CDR1 MNHEY and CDR2 SVGEGT. The source of this sequence is a woman between 18 and 75 years old with a cervical HPV16 infection that either progressed to CIN3+ or cleared (not recorded which). Sequencing was carried out using blood buffy coat. The rearrangement links TRBV6-2 or TRBV6-3 to TRBJ1-1, with D unclear. The CDR3 region is CASSLTPYEAFF. The DNA read from the CDR3 is TGTGCCAGCAGTCTAACTCCATATGAA.